The 11 T cell receptor beta chains given below trace back to one sample, sequenced in a study of chemoradiotherapy in HPV16-positive cancers. Assay used: immunoSEQ multiplex PCR; TCRdb lists only in-frame clones, some missing. Here the sample spans 30,000 or so clones, approximately 80% being singletons. The sequencing used blood, collected from a patient who underwent chemoradiotherapy. The receptors derive from a human donor with HPV-associated anogenital cancer.

This rearrangement joins TRBV19 to TRBJ1-6, with D perhaps TRBD1 (5 bases). V lost 8 bases to trimming and J lost 15 bases, with 11 bases between them. The CDR3 loop spans 10 amino acids. Germline loops: CDR1 LNHDA, CDR2 SQIVND (reference sequence). CDR3 DNA: TGTGCCAGTGGGGACGTGGGCCTCCACTTT. Its protein is CASGDVGLHF.

V is TRBV2 and J is TRBJ2-1; a possible D gene is TRBD2 (7 bases). V lost 6 bases and J lost 9, with 21 bases in between. This CDR3 is built from 15 residues. In germline, CDR1 is SNHLY, CDR2 FYNNEI. Written as DNA, the CDR3 is TGTGCCAGCAGGAAGGAGGGGGGGGCAATTCTTGAGCAGTTCTTC. Amino acid sequence: CASRKEGGAILEQFF.

In DNA, the CDR3 is TGTGCCAGCAGTTTAGTGGAGGATGAAAAACTGTTTTTT. Translating it yields CASSLVEDEKLFF. V is TRBV28 and J is TRBJ1-4, with D uncertain. The CDR3 sequence is 13 residues long. Germline V gene sequence: CDR1 MDHEN, CDR2 SYDVKM. Trimming cost V 2 bases and J 6 bases, with 7 bases left between them.

This chain uses TRBV5-1 with TRBJ2-4, with D hard to call. This CDR3 has 16 residues. Germline-derived CDR1 and CDR2 are SGHRS and YFSETQ. V lost 6 bases and J 0 bases, leaving 16 bases between the germline ends. CDR3 sequence reads: CASNPGTFLAKNIQYF. Here the CDR3 DNA reads TGCGCCAGCAACCCCGGTACTTTCTTAGCCAAAAACATTCAGTACTTC.

The chain joins TRBV6-6 to TRBJ2-1, with D possibly matching TRBD1 (5 bases). CDR3 length equals 14 residues. Trimming cost V 2 bases and J 5 bases, with 10 bases left between them. Germline loops: CDR1 MNHNY, CDR2 SVGAGI (reference sequence). Written as DNA, the CDR3 is TGTGCCAGCAGTTACGGACACCGGGACAATGAGCAGTTCTTC. It is translated as CASSYGHRDNEQFF.

The CDR3 DNA sequence: TGTGCCAGCTCACCAACAGGATACGAGCAGTACTTC. It encodes CASSPTGYEQYF. The rearrangement uses TRBV18 and TRBJ2-7, with D possibly being TRBD1 (5 bases). Per germline, CDR1 KGHSH and CDR2 LQKENI. The length of the CDR3 is 12 residues. V lost 2 bases to trimming and J lost 4 bases, with 6 bases between them.

This clone has only a few counts. The rearrangement uses TRBV27 and TRBJ1-5; 7 bases are a match to TRBD1. In germline, CDR1 is MNHEY, CDR2 SMNVEV (reference sequence). V trimming: 4 bases; J trimming: 3 bases; junction bases outside the gene matches: 9. The CDR3 extends over 16 amino acids. This CDR3 is CASSSTVDRDNQPQHF. The DNA for the CDR3 is TGTGCCAGCAGTTCTACCGTTGACAGGGACAATCAGCCCCAGCATTTT.

The rearrangement joins TRBV2 to TRBJ2-5, with no clear D. Per germline, CDR1 SNHLY and CDR2 FYNNEI. V lost 3 bases and J 2 bases, leaving 13 bases between the germline ends. The CDR3 sequence is 15 residues long. The CDR3 loop is CASSDRQKRQETQYF. The CDR3 nucleotides are TGTGCCAGCAGTGATAGGCAGAAAAGACAAGAGACCCAGTACTTC.

The V call is TRBV19, the J call TRBJ1-2; D may be TRBD1 (6 bases). V was trimmed by 2 bases and J by 8 bases, leaving 15 bases between them. Looked up from germline, CDR1 is LNHDA and CDR2 is SQIVND (reference sequence). The CDR3 sequence is 14 residues long. CDR3 nucleotide sequence: TGTGCCAGTAGTATATTCTCACAGGGCGGAGGCTACACCTTC. Protein product: CASSIFSQGGGYTF.

The chain joins TRBV2 to TRBJ2-7; 10 bases fit TRBD2. Per the germline V gene, CDR1 is SNHLY and CDR2 is FYNNEI. The CDR3 covers 14 residues. J gave up 3 bases and V 7 bases, and 6 bases lay outside the gene matches. The CDR3 reads CASTSSGGSYEQYF. As DNA, the CDR3 is TGTGCCAGCACATCTAGCGGGGGCAGCTACGAGCAGTACTTC.

The chain joins TRBV11-2 to TRBJ2-1; the D gene is possibly TRBD1 (5 bases). CDR1 and CDR2 (germline): SGHAT, FQNNGV. V was trimmed by 0 bases and J by 10 bases, leaving 10 bases between them. The CDR3 totals 13 residues. The CDR3 nucleotides read TGTGCCAGCAGCTTAGATTTGGCAGGGGAGCAGTTCTTC. Its protein is CASSLDLAGEQFF.